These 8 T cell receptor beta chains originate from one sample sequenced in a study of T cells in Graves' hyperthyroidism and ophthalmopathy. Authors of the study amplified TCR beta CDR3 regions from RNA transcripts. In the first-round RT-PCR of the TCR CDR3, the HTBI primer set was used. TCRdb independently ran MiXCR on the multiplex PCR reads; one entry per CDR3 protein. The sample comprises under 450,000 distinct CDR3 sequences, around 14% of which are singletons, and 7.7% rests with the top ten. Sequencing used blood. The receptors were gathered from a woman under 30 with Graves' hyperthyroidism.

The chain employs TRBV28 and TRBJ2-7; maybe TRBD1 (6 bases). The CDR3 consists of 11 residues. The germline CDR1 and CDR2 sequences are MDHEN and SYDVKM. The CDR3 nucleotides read TGTGGGGGACACCTCCCCTACGAGCAGTACTTC. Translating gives CGGHLPYEQYF.

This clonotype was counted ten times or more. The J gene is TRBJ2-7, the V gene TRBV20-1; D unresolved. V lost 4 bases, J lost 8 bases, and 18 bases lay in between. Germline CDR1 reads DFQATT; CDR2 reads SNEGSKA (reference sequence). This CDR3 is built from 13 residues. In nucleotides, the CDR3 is TGCAGTGCTACTCTCTCGGACGTACCTCAGCAGTACTTC. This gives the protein CSATLSDVPQQYF.

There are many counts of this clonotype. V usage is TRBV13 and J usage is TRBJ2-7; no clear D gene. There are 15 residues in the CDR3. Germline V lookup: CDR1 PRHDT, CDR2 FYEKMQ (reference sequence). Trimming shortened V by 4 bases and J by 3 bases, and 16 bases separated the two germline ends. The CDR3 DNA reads TGTGCCAGCAGCTCCTCAAGGATGGGGTACTACGAGCAGTACTTC. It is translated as CASSSSRMGYYEQYF.

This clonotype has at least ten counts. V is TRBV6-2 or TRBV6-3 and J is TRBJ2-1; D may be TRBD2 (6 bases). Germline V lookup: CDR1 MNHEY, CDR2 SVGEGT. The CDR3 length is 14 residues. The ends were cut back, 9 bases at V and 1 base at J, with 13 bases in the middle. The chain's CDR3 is CASGDSRSYNEQFF. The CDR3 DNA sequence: TGTGCCAGTGGGGACTCCCGATCCTACAATGAGCAGTTCTTC.

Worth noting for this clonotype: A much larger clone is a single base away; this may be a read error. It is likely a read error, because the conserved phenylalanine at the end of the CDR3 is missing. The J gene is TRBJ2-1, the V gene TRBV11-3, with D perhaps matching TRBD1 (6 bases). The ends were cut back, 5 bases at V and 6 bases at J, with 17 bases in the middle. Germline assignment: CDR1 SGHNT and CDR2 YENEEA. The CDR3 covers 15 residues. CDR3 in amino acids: CASSQGAGVGNEQFY. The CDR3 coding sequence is TGTGCCAGCAGCCAAGGGGCAGGGGTGGGCAATGAGCAGTTCTAC.

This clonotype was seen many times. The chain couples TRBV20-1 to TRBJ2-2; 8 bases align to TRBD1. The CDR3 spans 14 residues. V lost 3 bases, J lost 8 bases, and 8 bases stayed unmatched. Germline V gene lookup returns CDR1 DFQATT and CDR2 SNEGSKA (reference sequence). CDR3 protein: CSASEGQDPGELFF. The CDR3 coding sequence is TGCAGTGCTAGCGAGGGACAGGACCCTGGGGAGCTGTTTTTT.

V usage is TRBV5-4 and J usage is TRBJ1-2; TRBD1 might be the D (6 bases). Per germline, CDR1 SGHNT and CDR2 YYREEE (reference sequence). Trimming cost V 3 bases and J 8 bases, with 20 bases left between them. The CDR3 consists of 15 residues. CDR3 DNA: TGTGCCAGCAGCTGGGGTCGGGGGCTCACTGGGGGCTACACCTTC. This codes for CASSWGRGLTGGYTF.

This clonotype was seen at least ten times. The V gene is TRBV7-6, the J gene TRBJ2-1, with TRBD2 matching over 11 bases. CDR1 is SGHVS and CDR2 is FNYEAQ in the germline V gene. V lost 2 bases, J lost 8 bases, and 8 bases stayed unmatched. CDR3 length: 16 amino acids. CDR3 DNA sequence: TGTGCCAGCAGCTTAAATAGCGGGAGGGCCCTCGATGAGCAGTTCTTC. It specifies CASSLNSGRALDEQFF.